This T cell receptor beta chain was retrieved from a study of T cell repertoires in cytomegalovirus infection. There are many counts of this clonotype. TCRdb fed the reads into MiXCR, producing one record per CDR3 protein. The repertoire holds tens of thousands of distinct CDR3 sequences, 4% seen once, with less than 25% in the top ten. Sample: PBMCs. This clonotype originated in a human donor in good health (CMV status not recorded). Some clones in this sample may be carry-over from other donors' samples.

The CDR3 nucleotides are TGTGCCAGCAGTTATATGGACAGTGGATCGCAGTATTTT. The encoded protein is CASSYMDSGSQYF. This rearrangement joins TRBV6-2 or TRBV6-3 to TRBJ2-3; D may be TRBD1 (6 bases). CDR1 and CDR2 (germline): MNHEY, SVGEGT. CDR3 length: 13 amino acids. V was trimmed by 3 bases and J by 10 bases, leaving 14 bases between them.